The 25 T cell receptor beta chains in this list originate from one sample, sequenced in a study of CD8 T cells in ankylosing spondylitis. TCRdb ran MiXCR on the 5' RACE reads and lists one entry per CDR3 protein. The sample shows more than 600,000 distinct CDR3 sequences, around 19% of them seen only once. Broader study findings: Within ankylosing spondylitis blood, a TCR beta motif made up of seven to nine highly homologous variants appeared to be characteristic.

What these receptors recognize is not known. The sample was blood, either unsorted or a sorted T cell fraction (not recorded which). The source of these receptors is a male donor with ankylosing spondylitis.

The chain recombines TRBV20-1 with TRBJ2-5; 8 bases line up with TRBD2. V shed 1 base and J 3 bases; nucleotides not matched to a gene: 10. The germline CDR1 and CDR2 sequences are DFQATT and SNEGSKA (reference sequence). The CDR3 runs to 16 residues. This chain's CDR3 is CSARGRLARSEETQYF. The CDR3 nucleotides are TGCAGTGCTAGAGGCCGACTAGCGAGGAGCGAAGAGACCCAGTACTTC.

This chain connects TRBV10-2 to TRBJ1-5; 7 bases align to TRBD1. The CDR3 has 15 amino acids. Trimming at V came to 2 bases and at J to 2 bases, leaving 3 bases not matched to a gene. Germline loops: CDR1 WSHSY, CDR2 SAAADI. As DNA, the CDR3 is TGCGCCAGCAGTGAGGCTGACAGGGGCAATCAGCCCCAGCATTTT. It encodes CASSEADRGNQPQHF.

Only a few counts were recorded for this clonotype. The V call is TRBV4-2, the J call TRBJ1-5; a weak D match, TRBD1 (6 bases). Germline CDR1 reads LGHNA; CDR2 reads YNFKEQ. This CDR3 has 15 residues. Between the trimmed V and J ends, which lost 4 bases and 5 bases, there was a span of 15 bases. The CDR3 protein is CASSRQNREDQPQHF. The CDR3 DNA reads TGTGCCAGCAGCCGTCAAAACAGGGAGGATCAGCCCCAGCATTTT.

This clonotype was seen at least ten times. V is TRBV12-3 or TRBV12-4 and J is TRBJ1-1, with D possibly matching TRBD1 (5 bases). The CDR3 length is 13 residues. The ends were cut back, 4 bases at V and 6 bases at J, with 12 bases in the middle. In DNA, the CDR3 is TGTGCCAGCAGTTCCAAGATAGGGGCTGAAGCTTTCTTT. Amino acids: CASSSKIGAEAFF.

This clonotype was seen at least ten times. V is TRBV12-3 or TRBV12-4 and J is TRBJ1-2; 9 bases align to TRBD1. There are 14 residues in the CDR3. Trimming cost V 6 bases and J 8 bases; bases outside gene matches: 10. CDR3 loop: CASRLQQGARGYTF. The CDR3 nucleotides are TGTGCCAGCAGGCTGCAACAGGGGGCGCGGGGCTACACCTTC.

This clonotype turned up a few times. The gene calls are TRBV11-1 and TRBJ2-6; weak D call: TRBD2 (6 bases). Deletions cut 5 bases from V and 0 bases from J, with 11 bases between. The CDR3 totals 16 residues. Germline CDR1 SGHAT, CDR2 FQDESV (reference sequence). The CDR3 region is CASSRDFSSGANVLTF. The CDR3 DNA reads as TGTGCCAGCAGCCGGGACTTTAGCTCTGGGGCCAACGTCCTGACTTTC.

In its sample, this clonotype was seen a few times. The chain recombines TRBV12-3 or TRBV12-4 with TRBJ2-3, with D tentatively TRBD2 (6 bases). Trimming shortened V by 0 bases and J by 3 bases, and 10 bases separated the two germline ends. The CDR3 has 15 amino acids. The CDR3 nucleotides read TGTGCCAGCAGTTTAGCTGCGGGGATGACAGATACGCAGTATTTT. It yields the protein CASSLAAGMTDTQYF.

This clonotype occurred a few times. The V gene is TRBV20-1, the J gene TRBJ2-3, with 7 bases fitting TRBD2. V lost 0 bases to trimming and J lost 3 bases; unmatched junction nucleotides: 6. CDR3 length: 15 amino acids. The germline V gene has CDR1 DFQATT and CDR2 SNEGSKA (reference sequence). The CDR3 region is CSARDPSGATDTQYF. CDR3 bases: TGCAGTGCTAGAGATCCAAGCGGGGCTACAGATACGCAGTATTTT.

This clonotype appeared a few times. The CDR3 loop reads CASRAGPFYEQYF. The CDR3 coding sequence is TGTGCCAGCAGAGCGGGACCCTTCTACGAGCAGTACTTC. The V gene is TRBV7-9, the J gene TRBJ2-7, with TRBD2 matching over 7 bases. V shed 6 bases and J 3 bases; nucleotides not matched to a gene: 5. CDR1 SEHNR and CDR2 FQNEAQ come from the germline V gene (reference sequence). The CDR3 is made up of 13 amino acids.

This chain links TRBV3-1 with TRBJ2-5; D gene unclear. This CDR3 region has 14 residues. The V end was cut by 3 bases, the J end by 0 bases, with 8 bases between. Germline V gene lookup returns CDR1 LGHDT and CDR2 YNNKEL (reference sequence). The CDR3 region is CASSHPTDQETQYF. The CDR3 DNA follows: TGTGCCAGCAGCCACCCGACGGACCAAGAGACCCAGTACTTC.

CDR3 nucleotide sequence: TGCGCCAGCAGCTTGTCAGGGTTCCTCAATCAGCCCCAGCATTTT. Translation: CASSLSGFLNQPQHF. The chain links TRBV5-1 to TRBJ1-5; the D gene is possibly TRBD1 (5 bases). This CDR3 contains 15 residues. Trimming took 1 base from V and 3 from J, leaving 11 bases between them. In germline, CDR1 is SGHRS, CDR2 YFSETQ.

This clonotype was counted only a few times. The genes are TRBV9 and TRBJ2-3; 10 nucleotides line up with TRBD2. Germline V gene data show CDR1 as SGDLS and CDR2 as YYNGEE. This CDR3 comprises 17 residues. Germline trimming cut 3 bases from V and 7 bases from J; bases unmatched to any gene: 14. Here the CDR3 DNA reads TGTGCCAGCAGCGCGCCCCCCCAGCGGGGGGGTAAATATACGCAGTATTTT. Translated: CASSAPPQRGGKYTQYF.

This chain links TRBV3-1 with TRBJ2-1; 7 bases align to TRBD2. The ends lost 4 bases at V and 8 bases at J; junction bases unmatched: 17. The CDR3 covers 17 residues. CDR1 and CDR2 (germline): LGHDT, YNNKEL (reference sequence). CDR3 DNA: TGTGCCAGCAGCCGGCTCGGGGGTGGCGGGGGTTTCGATGAGCAGTTCTTC. Its protein is CASSRLGGGGGFDEQFF.

This clonotype has only a few counts. The rearrangement joins TRBV2 to TRBJ2-1; D is possibly TRBD1 (6 bases). CDR3 size: 14 residues. The germline gives CDR1 SNHLY, CDR2 FYNNEI. V lost 10 bases and J 9 bases, leaving 22 bases between the germline ends. The CDR3 loop reads CATTPRTVRTEQFF. The CDR3 coding sequence is TGTGCCACAACCCCCAGGACAGTTCGTACTGAGCAGTTCTTC.

This chain joins TRBV28 and TRBJ1-1; 7 bases map to TRBD1. V lost 3 bases, J lost 2 bases, and 9 bases stayed unmatched. Looked up from germline, CDR1 is MDHEN and CDR2 is SYDVKM. The CDR3 consists of 16 residues. The CDR3 DNA follows: TGTGCCAGCAGTTTCCGGGGGACAGAGTTTAACACTGAAGCTTTCTTT. Amino acid sequence: CASSFRGTEFNTEAFF. Full variable domain (missing parts from reference TRBV28 and TRBJ1-1): DVKVTQSSRYLVKRTGEKVFLECVQDMDHENMFWYRQDPGLGLRLIYFSYDVKMKEKGDIPEGYSVSREKKERFSLILESASTNQTSMYLCASSFRGTEFNTEAFFGQGTRLTVV.

This clonotype was detected a few times. The chain carries TRBV3-1 and TRBJ2-7; D uncertain. The CDR3 is 13 residues long. Germline V gene sequence: CDR1 LGHDT, CDR2 YNNKEL (reference sequence). The V and J ends lost 6 bases and 3 bases respectively, with 12 bases between them. This chain's CDR3 is CASSPDIYYEQYF. The CDR3 DNA reads TGTGCCAGCAGTCCCGACATCTACTACGAGCAGTACTTC.

This clonotype has ten or more counts. This rearrangement joins TRBV5-1 to TRBJ1-2; D possibly corresponds to TRBD1 (5 bases). Between the trimmed V and J ends, which lost 0 bases and 4 bases, there was a span of 10 bases. Germline assignment: CDR1 SGHRS and CDR2 YFSETQ. The CDR3 length is 14 residues. CDR3 sequence: CASSLGGPVYGYTF. Here the CDR3 DNA reads TGCGCCAGCAGCTTGGGGGGCCCCGTCTATGGCTACACCTTC.

The chain has TRBV7-2 and TRBJ1-5, with 7 positions matching TRBD1. This CDR3 is 15 amino acids long. CDR1 and CDR2 from the germline V gene are SGHTA and FQGNSA. Trimming at V came to 7 bases and at J to 10 bases, leaving 16 bases not matched to a gene. The CDR3 spells CASILADRAFFPQHF. The CDR3 DNA reads as TGTGCCAGCATCCTAGCAGACAGGGCTTTCTTCCCCCAGCATTTT.

The chain links TRBV27 to TRBJ1-1; TRBD1 aligns across 7 bases. Germline lookup yields CDR1 MNHEY and CDR2 SMNVEV (reference sequence). Unmatched junction bases numbered 5, after V lost 9 bases and J lost 7 bases. The CDR3 is 11 residues long. CDR3 amino acids: CASSDRSEAFF. Here the CDR3 DNA reads TGTGCCAGTTCGGACAGGAGTGAAGCTTTCTTT.

In this sample, this clonotype turned up a few times. The V call is TRBV24-1, the J call TRBJ2-6; unclear D gene. Germline V gene data show CDR1 as KGHDR and CDR2 as SFDVKD. Trimming pared 2 bases from V and 0 bases from J, leaving 4 bases between. This CDR3 is 15 amino acids long. CDR3 nucleotide sequence: TGTGCCACCAGTGATTACACCTCTGGGGCCAACGTCCTGACTTTC. Translating gives CATSDYTSGANVLTF.

The V call is TRBV5-1, the J call TRBJ1-1; TRBD1 matches 11 bases. From germline, CDR1 is SGHRS and CDR2 YFSETQ. The CDR3 contains 16 residues. J gave up 6 bases and V 4 bases, and 11 bases lay outside the gene matches. CDR3 amino acids: CASSPTGTGGKAEAFF. The CDR3 DNA sequence: TGCGCCAGCAGCCCGACCGGGACAGGGGGGAAGGCTGAAGCTTTCTTT.

This clonotype showed up many times. The chain employs TRBV14 and TRBJ1-1; TRBD1 might be the D (6 bases). Per germline, CDR1 SGHDN and CDR2 FVKESK. V dropped 0 bases and J dropped 5 bases, with 19 bases sitting between them. This CDR3 is built from 17 residues. The CDR3 reads CASSQDWSLQGETEAFF. The CDR3 region has the DNA TGTGCCAGCAGCCAAGATTGGAGCTTACAGGGAGAAACTGAAGCTTTCTTT.

This chain links TRBV11-3 with TRBJ2-7, with D unresolved. CDR1 SGHNT and CDR2 YENEEA come from the germline V gene. Trimming took off 5 bases at V and 2 bases at J, with 13 bases between the two ends. The length of the CDR3 is 14 residues. The CDR3 DNA follows: TGTGCCAGCAGCCCCCGGTCGTGGCCCTACGAGCAGTACTTC. The encoded protein is CASSPRSWPYEQYF. Full variable domain (rest looked up from reference TRBV11-3 and TRBJ2-7): EAGVVQSPRYKIIEKKQPVAFWCNPISGHNTLYWYLQNLGQGPELLIRYENEEAVDDSQLPKDRFSAERLKGVDSTLKIQPAELGDSAVYLCASSPRSWPYEQYFGPGTRLTVT.

A few counts support this clonotype. CDR3: CASGSSGGFNEQFF. The CDR3 nucleotides are TGTGCTAGTGGTTCTAGCGGGGGGTTCAATGAGCAGTTCTTC. The gene calls are TRBV12-5 and TRBJ2-1; 11 bases agree with TRBD2. V shed 4 bases and J 6 bases; nucleotides not matched to a gene: 2. The CDR3 runs to 14 residues. From germline, CDR1 is LGHNT and CDR2 FRNRAP.

The CDR3 coding sequence is TGCAGCGTTGAAGAAAAGGCGGGCTACGAGCAGTACTTC. Protein product: CSVEEKAGYEQYF. The genes are TRBV29-1 and TRBJ2-7; a weak D match, TRBD2 (5 bases). The CDR3 is 13 residues long. Deletions cut 0 bases from V and 3 bases from J, with 9 bases between. Germline loops: CDR1 SQVTM, CDR2 ANQGSEA.